This TCR beta chain was identified during a study of blood T cell repertoires in COVID-19. After removal of 6 bases from V and 5 bases from J, the junction contained 7 bases not matched to a gene. CDR3 size: 14 residues. Germline-derived CDR1 and CDR2 are MNHEY and SVGAGI. TCRdb's table, derived via immunoSEQ multiplex PCR, lists solely in-frame clones and lacks some. In the table there are fewer than 650,000 clones, about 89% of which are singletons. V usage is TRBV6-5 and J usage is TRBJ1-2; 9 nucleotides line up with TRBD1. The clonotype originates from a woman aged 50 to 65 with COVID-19, enrolled during active disease. Sequencing was performed on peripheral blood. The CDR3 here is CASRKQGAVYGYTF. CDR3 sequence (DNA): TGTGCCAGCAGGAAACAGGGGGCGGTATATGGCTACACCTTC.